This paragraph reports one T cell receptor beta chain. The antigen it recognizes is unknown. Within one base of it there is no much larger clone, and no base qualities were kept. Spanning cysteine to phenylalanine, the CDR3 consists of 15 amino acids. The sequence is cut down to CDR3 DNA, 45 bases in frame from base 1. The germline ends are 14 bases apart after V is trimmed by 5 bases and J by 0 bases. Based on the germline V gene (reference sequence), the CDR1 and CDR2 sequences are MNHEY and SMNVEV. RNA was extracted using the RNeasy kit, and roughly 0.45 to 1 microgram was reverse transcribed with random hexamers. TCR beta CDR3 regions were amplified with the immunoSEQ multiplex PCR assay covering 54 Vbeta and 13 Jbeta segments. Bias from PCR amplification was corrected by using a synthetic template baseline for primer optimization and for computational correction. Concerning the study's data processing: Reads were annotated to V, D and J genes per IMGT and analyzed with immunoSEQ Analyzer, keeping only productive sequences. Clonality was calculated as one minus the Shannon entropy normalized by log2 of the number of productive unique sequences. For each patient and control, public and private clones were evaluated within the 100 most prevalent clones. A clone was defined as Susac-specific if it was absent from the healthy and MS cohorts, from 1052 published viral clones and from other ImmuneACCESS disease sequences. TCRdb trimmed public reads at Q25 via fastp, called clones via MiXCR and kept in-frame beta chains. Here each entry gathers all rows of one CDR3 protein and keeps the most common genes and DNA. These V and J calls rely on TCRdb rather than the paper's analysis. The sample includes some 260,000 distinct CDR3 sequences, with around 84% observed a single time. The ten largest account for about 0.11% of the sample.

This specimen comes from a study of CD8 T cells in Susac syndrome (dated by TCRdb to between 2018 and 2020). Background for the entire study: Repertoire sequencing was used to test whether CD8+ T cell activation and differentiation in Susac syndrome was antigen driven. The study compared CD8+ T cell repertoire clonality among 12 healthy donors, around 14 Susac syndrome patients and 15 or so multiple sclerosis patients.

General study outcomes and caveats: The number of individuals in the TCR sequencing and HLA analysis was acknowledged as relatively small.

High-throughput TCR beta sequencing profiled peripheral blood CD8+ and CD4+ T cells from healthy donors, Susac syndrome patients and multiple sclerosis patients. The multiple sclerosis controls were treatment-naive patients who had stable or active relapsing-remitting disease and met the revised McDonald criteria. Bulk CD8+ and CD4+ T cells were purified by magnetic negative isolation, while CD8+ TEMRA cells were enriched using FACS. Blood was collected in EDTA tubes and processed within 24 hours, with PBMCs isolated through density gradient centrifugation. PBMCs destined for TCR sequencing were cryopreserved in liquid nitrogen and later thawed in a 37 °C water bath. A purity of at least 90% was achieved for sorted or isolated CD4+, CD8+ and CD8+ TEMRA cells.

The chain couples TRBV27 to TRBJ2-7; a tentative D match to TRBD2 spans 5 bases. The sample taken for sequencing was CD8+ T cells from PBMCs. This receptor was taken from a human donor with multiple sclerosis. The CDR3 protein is CASSTTRRSSYEQYF. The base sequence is TGTGCCAGCAGTACTACTAGGAGGAGCTCCTACGAGCAGTACTTC.